These 21 T cell receptor delta chains were all obtained from the same sample, sequenced in a study of γδ T cells in repeated Plasmodium falciparum infection. TCRdb called clones from the multiplex PCR reads again using CATT. The repertoire includes 80,000 to 95,000 delta-chain clones, over 1.1% of them detected once, and around 8.5% sits in the top ten. Flow sorting of PBMC yielded separate Vgamma9/Vdelta2+ and Vdelta2-negative gammadelta T cell populations for bulk repertoire analysis. Material for sequencing was gamma-delta T cells from blood. All receptors come from a pool of human donors (malaria-infected and uninfected, not separated).

The sample holds a few counts of this clone. The mismatch at residue 18 between this DNA's translation and the TCRdb protein of a much larger clone likely reflects a read error; the protein shown is translated from the DNA. The chain is built from TRDV1 and TRDJ1; possibly TRDD3 for D (8 bases). The CDR3 covers 22 residues. CDR1 is TSWWSYY, CDR2 QGS, per germline. CDR3 in amino acids: CALGALVLPPLLGAPYTGKLIF. The DNA for the CDR3 is TGTGCTCTTGGGGCCCTCGTCCTTCCTCCTTTACTGGGGGCCCCGTACACCGGTAAACTCATCTTT.

With respect to this clone: TCRdb's protein for this DNA is that of a much larger clone and differs from the translation at residue 13, likely a read error; the protein shown is the DNA translation. This chain joins TRDV2 and TRDJ1; 13 bases match TRDD3. Because TCRdb records no J gene, it was assigned here through a match of the DNA to germline. Germline V lookup: CDR1 GEAIGNYY, CDR2 EKD. J lost 10 bases, V lost 0 bases, and 10 bases had no gene match. This CDR3 has 16 residues. The CDR3 here is CACDTGTGGYAERLIF. The CDR3 coding sequence is TGTGCCTGTGACACCGGGACTGGGGGATACGCGGAAAGACTCATCTTT.

As regards this clone: This probably arose from a read error, given a far larger clone one base away. This specimen includes other DNA sequences encoding the same CDR3. This sequence joins TRDV1 and TRDJ1; D remains ambiguous. The J gene, left out of TCRdb, was set here by checking the DNA against germline. Germline V gene data show CDR1 as TSWWSYY and CDR2 as QGS. The CDR3 totals 15 residues. Here the CDR3 DNA reads TGTGCCCTTGGTACAAGTAAAGGTACTGATCATGAACTCATCTTT. Translated: CALGTSKGTDHELIF.

Remarks on this clone: It is likely a read error: a sequence one base away is far more abundant. This CDR3 is also generated by other DNA sequences in the sample. DNA of the CDR3: TGTGCCTGTGATCAGATACCCTGGGACACCCGGCAGATGTTTTTC. This sequence encodes CACDQIPWDTRQMFF. The J gene is TRDJ3, the V gene TRDV2, with D perhaps TRDD3 (5 bases). In the absence of a J gene in TCRdb, the DNA was matched to germline to assign it here. Germline V gene data show CDR1 as GEAIGNYY and CDR2 as EKD. The CDR3 is 15 residues long.

A note on this clone: A far larger clone is off by one base, so a read error is likely. Other DNA sequences within the sample encode an identical CDR3. The chain recombines TRDV2 with TRDJ1; 10 bases agree with TRDD3. TCRdb gives no J gene; it was assigned here by matching the DNA to germline. This CDR3 is 18 amino acids long. Germline CDR1 is GEAIGNYY and CDR2 is EKD. CDR3 protein: CACDTVGAGGYHTDKLIF. For the CDR3, the DNA is TGTGCCTGCGACACTGTCGGGGCTGGGGGATATCACACCGATAAACTCATCTTT.

This clone was picked up a small number of times. TCRdb's protein, taken from a much larger clone, differs from this DNA's translation at residue 4, likely owing to a read error; the protein displayed comes from the DNA. This CDR3 is CACNTVGGLGDIPDTDKLIF. In DNA, the CDR3 is TGTGCCTGTAACACCGTTGGGGGACTGGGGGATATTCCCGACACCGATAAACTCATCTTT. The chain uses TRDV2 and TRDJ1; 11 nucleotides match TRDD3. TCRdb offers no J gene call, so here the DNA was matched to germline to obtain one. This CDR3 is 20 amino acids long. The germline V gene encodes CDR1 GEAIGNYY and CDR2 EKD.

This clone was picked up a small number of times. TCRdb records a much larger clone's protein for this DNA, with a difference at residue 8 that likely arises from a read error; the protein given is the translation of the DNA. The CDR3 nucleotides read TGTGCCTGTGACAAACTGGGGGGTAAGGGAAAACTCATCTTT. This sequence encodes CACDKLGGKGKLIF. The genes are TRDV2 and TRDJ1; TRDD3 agrees at 8 bases. No J gene is reported in TCRdb; it was inferred here by comparing the DNA with germline. Germline lookup yields CDR1 GEAIGNYY and CDR2 EKD. V lost 2 bases to trimming and J lost 8 bases; unmatched junction nucleotides: 9. The CDR3 extends over 14 amino acids.

Turning to this clone: A far more abundant clone sits one base away, making this likely a read error. Other DNA variants within this sample encode the same CDR3. CDR3: CALGSPGSLPLFMGGSYTDKLIF. The CDR3 DNA is TGTGCTCTTGGGTCCCCGGGGAGCCTCCCCTTATTTATGGGGGGTTCGTACACCGATAAACTCATCTTT. This sequence joins TRDV1 and TRDJ1; a possible D gene is TRDD3 (6 bases). TCRdb supplies no J gene; here it was assigned by aligning the nucleotide sequence to germline. Looked up from germline, CDR1 is TSWWSYY and CDR2 is QGS. V lost 5 bases and J 0 bases, leaving 37 bases between the germline ends. The CDR3 has 23 residues.

This clone was recorded a few times. A far larger clone is a single base away, which makes a read error likely. Other DNA variants within this sample encode the same CDR3. The chain couples TRDV1 to TRDJ1, with D perhaps TRDD2 (8 bases). The CDR3 length is 23 residues. V lost 5 bases and J lost 4, with 41 bases in between. Germline CDR1 and CDR2: TSWWSYY and QGS. CDR3 nucleotides: TGTGCTCTTGGGTCTTCTTCCTACATAGGGTTGGGGGCTGGAGGATACGTCCGCGATAAACTCATCTTT. Its translation: CALGSSSYIGLGAGGYVRDKLIF.

As for this clone: This DNA's translation differs at residue 5 from TCRdb's protein, which comes from a much larger clone; a read error is likely, and the protein shown is translated from the DNA. CDR3 region: CACDAEWGIRETAQLFF. DNA for the CDR3: TGTGCCTGTGACGCGGAGTGGGGGATACGGGAGACAGCACAACTCTTCTTT. The chain joins TRDV2 to TRDJ2, with TRDD3 matching 11 bases. No J gene was available from TCRdb, and it was assigned here by a germline match of the DNA. After removal of 3 bases from V and 4 bases from J, the junction contained 9 bases not matched to a gene. The germline V gene encodes CDR1 GEAIGNYY and CDR2 EKD. CDR3 length: 17 amino acids.

As concerns this clone: The protein held in TCRdb is that of a much larger clone and does not match this DNA's translation at residue 10, likely because of a read error; the protein shown is translated from the DNA. The V call is TRDV3, the J call TRDJ1, with 12 bases lining up with TRDD3. The J gene was missing in TCRdb and was found by matching the end of the DNA to germline. The V segment lost 1 base and the J segment 3 bases; nucleotides outside the gene matches: 27. The CDR3 extends over 22 amino acids. CDR1 is TVYSNPD and CDR2 is GDNSRS in the germline V gene (reference sequence). The CDR3 reads CAFKRHFLRPTGGYKRADKLIF. CDR3 DNA: TGTGCCTTTAAGCGCCACTTCCTACGTCCGACTGGGGGATACAAGCGGGCCGATAAACTCATCTTT.

This clone was observed a few times. TCRdb records a much larger clone's protein for this DNA, with a difference at residue 3 that likely arises from a read error; the protein given is the translation of the DNA. The CDR3 region has the DNA TGTGCCCGTGACACCGAGGAAGAAGAGGGCACCGATAAACTCATCTTT. This translates into CARDTEEEEGTDKLIF. This chain links TRDV2 with TRDJ1; D remains ambiguous. The J gene was missing in TCRdb and was found by matching the end of the DNA to germline. This CDR3 contains 16 residues. Germline V gives CDR1 GEAIGNYY, CDR2 EKD.

In its sample, this clone was seen a few times. The amino acid sequence in TCRdb belongs to a much larger clone and departs from this DNA's translation at residue 5, likely a sequencing read error; the sequence shown is translated from the DNA. The chain recombines TRDV1 with TRDJ1; 10 bases are a match to TRDD3. V was pared by 3 bases and J by 5 bases, with 33 bases of the junction left unmatched. CDR1 is TSWWSYY, CDR2 QGS, per germline. The CDR3 covers 24 residues. The CDR3 DNA follows: TGTGCTCTTGGGGACCCCACCTACCCGGCCTTACTGGGGGGATACGCGATTGGTACGGATAAACTCATCTTT. Translating it yields CALGDPTYPALLGGYAIGTDKLIF.

This clone was counted between two and nine times. TCRdb has a much larger clone's protein, which differs at residue 7 from the translation of this DNA, likely because of a read error; what is shown is the protein translated from the DNA. The chain carries TRDV1 and TRDJ1; possibly TRDD3 for D (5 bases). No J gene was available from TCRdb, and it was assigned here by a germline match of the DNA. Germline-derived CDR1 and CDR2 are TSWWSYY and QGS. The CDR3 sequence is 21 residues long. The V and J ends lost 0 bases and 1 base respectively, with 27 bases between them. Here the CDR3 reads CALGELALIDPRGGATDKLIF. In DNA, the CDR3 is TGTGCTCTTGGGGAACTAGCTCTAATTGACCCTCGGGGGGGTGCCACCGATAAACTCATCTTT.

This clone showed up just a few times. This clone may be a read error of a much larger clone one base away. This specimen includes other DNA sequences encoding the same CDR3. This chain links TRDV1 with TRDJ1; no reliable D call. The J gene, missing from TCRdb, was assigned here through DNA to germline matching. The CDR3 loop spans 16 amino acids. Trimming left V 2 bases short and J 0 bases short, with 13 bases between. Per germline, CDR1 TSWWSYY and CDR2 QGS. The CDR3 DNA is TGTGCTCTTGGGGAAACCCTCCCTCAGTACACCGATAAACTCATCTTT. It encodes CALGETLPQYTDKLIF.

This clone has at least ten counts. The chain recombines TRDV1 with TRDJ1; 9 bases align to TRDD3. CDR3 size: 20 residues. In germline, CDR1 is TSWWSYY, CDR2 QGS. V shed 0 bases, J shed 0 bases, and the junction held 14 bases outside the gene matches. The CDR3 reads CALGELWGYASGGNTDKLIF. CDR3 DNA sequence: TGTGCTCTTGGGGAACTCTGGGGATACGCGAGTGGAGGAAACACCGATAAACTCATCTTT.

This clone was counted a few times. A read error is possible here, since a much larger clone lies one base away. The rearrangement links TRDV1 to TRDJ2; TRDD3 is a possible D gene (5 bases). CDR3 length: 19 residues. Trimming took off 1 base at V and 2 bases at J, with 20 bases between the two ends. The germline V gene has CDR1 TSWWSYY and CDR2 QGS. CDR3 region: CALGEPRCEGLALTAQLFF. CDR3 nucleotide sequence: TGTGCTCTTGGGGAACCTCGCTGCGAGGGATTGGCGTTGACAGCACAACTCTTCTTT.

This clone has more than one count but fewer than ten. With a far larger clone one base away, a read error is the likely cause. This specimen includes other DNA sequences encoding the same CDR3. The chain is built from TRDV1 and TRDJ1; 8 positions agree with TRDD3. TCRdb lists no J gene, so it was determined here by aligning the DNA to germline. This CDR3 has 18 residues. Germline V lookup: CDR1 TSWWSYY, CDR2 QGS. CDR3 coding DNA: TGTGCTCTTGGAGAACCTTTAAGGGATACGTGGCAGGCCGATAAACTCATCTTT. The encoded protein is CALGEPLRDTWQADKLIF.

With respect to this clone: The amino acid sequence in TCRdb belongs to a much larger clone and departs from this DNA's translation at residue 10, likely a sequencing read error; the sequence shown is translated from the DNA. V usage is TRDV1 and J usage is TRDJ1; no clear D. Germline V lookup: CDR1 TSWWSYY, CDR2 QGS. V was clipped by 7 bases and J by 1 base, with 28 bases between them. The CDR3 runs to 19 residues. The CDR3 protein is CALAFQREGRSWPTDKLIF. CDR3 DNA sequence: TGTGCTCTTGCGTTCCAACGAGAAGGGAGATCCTGGCCCACCGATAAACTCATCTTT.

The table lists this clone with many counts. The V gene is TRDV1, the J gene TRDJ1; the D gene is possibly TRDD3 (5 bases). Germline loops: CDR1 TSWWSYY, CDR2 QGS. Trimming stripped 1 base from V and 4 bases from J, with 13 bases between. CDR3 size: 15 residues. The CDR3 DNA reads TGTGCTCTTGGGGAACCGTGGGGTACGCGCGATAAACTCATCTTT. Encoded protein: CALGEPWGTRDKLIF.

This clone was observed a handful of times. TCRdb assigns this DNA the protein of a much larger clone, which departs from its translation at residue 11; this likely reflects a read error, and the protein shown comes from translating the DNA. The chain employs TRDV2 and TRDJ1; 13 nucleotides line up with TRDD3. Here the J gene was assigned by germline matching of the DNA, as TCRdb has none. Germline values: CDR1 GEAIGNYY, CDR2 EKD. CDR3 length equals 21 residues. V lost 3 bases, J lost 0 bases, and 18 bases stayed unmatched. CDR3 protein: CACDPVLGDTHVQSYTDKLIF. CDR3 nucleotide sequence: TGTGCCTGTGACCCTGTACTGGGGGATACGCACGTACAATCTTACACCGATAAACTCATCTTT.